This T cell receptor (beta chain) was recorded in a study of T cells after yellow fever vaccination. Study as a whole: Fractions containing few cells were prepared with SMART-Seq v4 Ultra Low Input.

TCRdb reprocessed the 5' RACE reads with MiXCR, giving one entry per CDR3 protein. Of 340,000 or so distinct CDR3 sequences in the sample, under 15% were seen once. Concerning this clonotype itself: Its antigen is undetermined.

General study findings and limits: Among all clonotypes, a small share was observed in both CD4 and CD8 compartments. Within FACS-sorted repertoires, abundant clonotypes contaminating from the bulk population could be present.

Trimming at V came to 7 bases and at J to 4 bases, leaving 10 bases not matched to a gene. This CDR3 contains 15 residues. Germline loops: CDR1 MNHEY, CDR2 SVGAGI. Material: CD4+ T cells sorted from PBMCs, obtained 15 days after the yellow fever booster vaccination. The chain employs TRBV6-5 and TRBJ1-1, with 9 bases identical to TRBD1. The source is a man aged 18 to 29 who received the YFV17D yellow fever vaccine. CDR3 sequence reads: CASTRQTGGVTEAFF. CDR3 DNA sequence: TGTGCCAGCACTCGACAGACAGGGGGAGTCACTGAAGCTTTCTTT.